Following are 30 T cell receptor beta chains from one sample sequenced in a study of T cell changes during pregnancy in multiple sclerosis. The table came from immunoSEQ multiplex PCR; TCRdb's copy has only in-frame clones and leaves some out. There are about 39,000 clones in the sample; 75% to 95% occur only once, and roughly 0.38% lies in the top ten. The sequenced sample was CD4+ T cells from peripheral blood mononuclear cells, obtained in the third trimester of pregnancy. These receptors all come from a female donor in good health, enrolled as a control in a pregnancy study.

V usage is TRBV28 and J usage is TRBJ2-1, with TRBD2 as a possible D gene (6 bases). Trimming removed 4 bases at V and 0 bases at J, with 13 bases between. The CDR3 loop spans 16 amino acids. The germline V gene has CDR1 MDHEN and CDR2 SYDVKM. The CDR3 is CASSSPAGYSYNEQFF. CDR3 nucleotide sequence: TGTGCCAGCAGTTCTCCAGCGGGCTACTCCTACAATGAGCAGTTCTTC.

The V and J genes are TRBV2 and TRBJ2-1, with D perhaps TRBD2 (5 bases). The CDR3 sequence is 14 residues long. V shed 6 bases and J shed 0 bases, with 9 bases lying between them. Germline loops: CDR1 SNHLY, CDR2 FYNNEI. CDR3 in amino acids: CASRLASSYNEQFF. The CDR3 DNA follows: TGTGCCAGCAGGTTAGCGAGCTCCTACAATGAGCAGTTCTTC.

Turning to this clone: A junction boundary mismatches the germline segment, possibly from a read error. The CDR3, as DNA: TGTGCTAGCAGCCGAACAGGGGAAGGTGAGCAGTTCTTC. Protein product: CASSRTGEGEQFF. The chain is built from TRBV7-7 and TRBJ2-1; 7 bases are shared with TRBD1. The CDR3 loop spans 13 amino acids. Per the germline V gene, CDR1 is SSHAT and CDR2 is FNYEAQ (reference sequence).

V is TRBV5-4 and J is TRBJ2-1; D possibly corresponds to TRBD1 (6 bases). Germline CDR1 and CDR2: SGHNT and YYREEE (reference sequence). The germline V and J ends were trimmed by 4 bases and 5 bases, with 13 bases remaining between them. The CDR3 is 14 amino acids. For the CDR3, the DNA is TGTGCCAGCAGCGGAGGCAGGGGAGACAATGAGCAGTTCTTC. Translating it yields CASSGGRGDNEQFF.

The count of this clone is one. The chain links TRBV18 to TRBJ1-1; D is undetermined. The ends were cut back, 1 base at V and 0 bases at J, with 15 bases in the middle. This CDR3 contains 17 residues. Germline loops: CDR1 KGHSH, CDR2 LQKENI. The CDR3 nucleotides read TGTGCCAGCTCACCACGATACAGCCTATCTATGAACACTGAAGCTTTCTTT. Translating gives CASSPRYSLSMNTEAFF. Drawing the rest from reference TRBV18 and TRBJ1-1, the complete variable domain is NAGVMQNPRHLVRRRGQEARLRCSPMKGHSHVYWYRQLPEEGLKFMVYLQKENIIDESGMPKERFSAEFPKEGPSILRIQQVVRGDSAAYFCASSPRYSLSMNTEAFFGQGTRLTVV.

This chain links TRBV5-5 with TRBJ2-1; 7 nucleotides align to TRBD1. V was clipped by 4 bases and J by 0 bases; unmatched bases: 4. Germline V lookup: CDR1 SGHKS, CDR2 YYEKEE (reference sequence). This CDR3 is built from 15 residues. CDR3 residues: CASSETGSSYNEQFF. The CDR3 bases are TGTGCCAGCAGCGAGACAGGGAGCTCCTACAATGAGCAGTTCTTC.

The chain recombines TRBV29-1 with TRBJ2-7; the D is unclear. The CDR3 is made up of 12 amino acids. Trimming left V 6 bases short and J 0 bases short, with 9 bases between. The germline V gene encodes CDR1 SQVTM and CDR2 ANQGSEA. CDR3 in DNA: TGCAGCGTAACAGCTTCCTCCTACGAGCAGTACTTC. Its protein is CSVTASSYEQYF.

The chain employs TRBV7-8 and TRBJ2-1, with 10 bases lining up with TRBD2. The CDR3 has 21 residues. CDR1 is SGHVS, CDR2 FQNEAQ, per germline. V gave up 2 bases and J gave up 0 bases; unmatched junction bases: 16. The CDR3 nucleotides are TGTGCCAGCAGCTTATTCGGGAGGGGACTAGCGACCGAAAGCTCCTACAATGAGCAGTTCTTC. Translated, it gives CASSLFGRGLATESSYNEQFF. The variable domain in full, completed from reference TRBV7-8 and TRBJ2-1, reads GAGVSQSPRYKVAKRGQDVALRCDPISGHVSLFWYQQALGQGPEFLTYFQNEAQLDKSGLPSDRFFAERPEGSVSTLKIQRTQQEDSAVYLCASSLFGRGLATESSYNEQFFGPGTRLTVL.

This rearrangement joins TRBV6-5 to TRBJ1-2, with D possibly TRBD1 on 5 matching bases. V was shortened by 10 bases and J by 0 bases, with 9 bases between the two germline ends. The CDR3 sequence is 12 residues long. CDR1 is MNHEY and CDR2 is SVGAGI in the germline V gene. This CDR3 reads CATSGSNYGYTF. CDR3 DNA sequence: TGTGCCACCTCAGGGTCTAACTATGGCTACACCTTC.

The V and J genes are TRBV20-1 and TRBJ2-7; tentatively, D is TRBD2 (5 bases). Trimming pared 5 bases from V and 2 bases from J, leaving 7 bases between. The CDR3 length is 11 residues. The germline gives CDR1 DFQATT, CDR2 SNEGSKA (reference sequence). CDR3 region: CSAPGTYEQYF. The CDR3 nucleotides are TGCAGTGCTCCCGGGACCTACGAGCAGTACTTC.

The chain couples TRBV7-8 to TRBJ2-1, with 12 positions matching TRBD1. Germline lookup yields CDR1 SGHVS and CDR2 FQNEAQ. This CDR3 is 16 amino acids long. The junction had 8 bases not matched to a gene; V was cut back by 1 base and J by 10 bases. CDR3 sequence (DNA): TGTGCCAGCAGCTTAGTTGCCGGGACAGGGGGCCGGGAGCAGTTCTTC. Encoded protein: CASSLVAGTGGREQFF.

V usage is TRBV19 and J usage is TRBJ2-1, with 7 nucleotides matching TRBD1. The length of the CDR3 is 14 residues. Germline assignment: CDR1 LNHDA and CDR2 SQIVND (reference sequence). Trimming took 5 bases from V and 9 from J; bases not matched to a gene: 10. This chain's CDR3 is CASSRAGAGGEQFF. The CDR3 coding sequence is TGTGCCAGTAGTCGGGCAGGGGCAGGGGGTGAGCAGTTCTTC.

The CDR3 spells CAWSVQQEKLFF. DNA of the CDR3: TGTGCCTGGAGTGTACAGCAAGAAAAACTGTTTTTT. J is TRBJ1-4 and V is TRBV30; D gene uncertain. The CDR3 consists of 12 residues. Trimming stripped 0 bases from V and 8 bases from J, with 7 bases between. CDR1 and CDR2 from the germline V gene are GTSNPN and SVGIG (reference sequence).

V gene TRBV30 combines with J gene TRBJ2-7, with TRBD1 matching over 7 bases. Per germline, CDR1 GTSNPN and CDR2 SVGIG (reference sequence). This CDR3 comprises 14 residues. Trimming removed 2 bases from V and 0 bases from J; junction bases left unmatched: 4. In DNA form, the CDR3 reads TGTGCCTGGAGTAGGGGACAGAGCTCCTACGAGCAGTACTTC. This translates into CAWSRGQSSYEQYF.

V is TRBV25-1 and J is TRBJ1-6; D uncertain. Trimming pared 5 bases from V and 5 bases from J, leaving 7 bases between. Germline-derived CDR1 and CDR2 are MGHDK and SYGVNS. The CDR3 is 13 residues long. The CDR3 sequence: CASSYQDNSPLHF. The CDR3 region has the DNA TGTGCCAGCAGTTATCAGGATAATTCACCCCTCCACTTT.

The rearrangement links TRBV19 to TRBJ2-2, with 7 bases aligning to TRBD1. CDR1 is LNHDA, CDR2 SQIVND, per germline (reference sequence). With V trimmed by 4 bases and J by 0 bases, 2 bases remained unmatched. This CDR3 has 15 amino acids. The CDR3 DNA is TGTGCCAGTAGTAGGGGACAGCCGAACACCGGGGAGCTGTTTTTT. It translates to CASSRGQPNTGELFF.

The count of this clone is one. This chain joins TRBV6-1 and TRBJ1-1; D may be TRBD1 (5 bases). The length of the CDR3 is 13 residues. The V gene's germline CDR1 is MNHNS and CDR2 SASEGT. Trimming left V 8 bases short and J 7 bases short, with 17 bases between. CDR3 nucleotides: TGTGCCAGCTTATTAATTCAGGGAAATGAAGCTTTCTTT. Amino acid sequence: CASLLIQGNEAFF.

This clone was picked up one time. The gene calls are TRBV7-2 and TRBJ2-1; 8 bases match TRBD2. CDR1 and CDR2 from the germline V gene are SGHTA and FQGNSA. This CDR3 region has 15 residues. The V gene end was trimmed by 1 base and the J gene end by 8 bases; junction bases not matched to a gene: 7. The CDR3 spells CASSLDVAGRDEQFF. DNA for the CDR3: TGTGCCAGCAGCTTAGACGTAGCGGGACGGGATGAGCAGTTCTTC.

J is TRBJ2-3 and V is TRBV11-2; 13 nucleotides line up with TRBD2. The trim removed 1 base at V and 5 bases at J, leaving 3 bases unmatched. The CDR3 is 16 amino acids. CDR1 SGHAT and CDR2 FQNNGV come from the germline V gene. The CDR3 loop is CASSLGGLAGKDTQYF. CDR3 DNA: TGTGCCAGCAGCTTAGGGGGACTAGCGGGGAAAGATACGCAGTATTTT.

This clone is a singleton in its sample. V and J are TRBV25-1 and TRBJ2-2; D is possibly TRBD2 (5 bases). Germline V gene sequence: CDR1 MGHDK, CDR2 SYGVNS. The V end was cut by 1 base, the J end by 7 bases, with 10 bases between. The CDR3 contains 14 residues. Written as DNA, the CDR3 is TGTGCCAGCAGTGAATTTGAGGGCGACGGGGAGCTGTTTTTT. Translated: CASSEFEGDGELFF.

The chain is built from TRBV5-1 and TRBJ2-3; a possible D gene is TRBD1 (6 bases). The CDR3 spans 16 residues. Germline CDR1 and CDR2: SGHRS and YFSETQ. V shed 4 bases and J shed 1 base, with 16 bases lying between them. CDR3 bases: TGCGCCAGCAGCCCAGTAGGGGGAAGCCGCACAGATACGCAGTATTTT. Translating gives CASSPVGGSRTDTQYF.

For this clone: The junction differs from germline at one of its ends, possibly a read error. This rearrangement joins TRBV14 to TRBJ2-7, with 8 bases that match TRBD2. From germline, CDR1 is SGHDN and CDR2 FVKESK. The CDR3 runs 12 residues. The CDR3 DNA is TGTGCCAACAGCCCGGGGGGGGCCGAGCAGTACTTC. Residues: CANSPGGAEQYF.

The J gene is TRBJ2-1, the V gene TRBV25-1, with D possibly TRBD1 on 5 matching bases. This CDR3 contains 16 residues. Germline V gene lookup returns CDR1 MGHDK and CDR2 SYGVNS. V lost 6 bases, J lost 3 bases, and 18 bases lay in between. The CDR3 bases are TGTGCCAGCAGCCAGACCTGGAGACAGAACTACAATGAGCAGTTCTTC. Translated: CASSQTWRQNYNEQFF.

This rearrangement joins TRBV28 to TRBJ1-2, with D possibly TRBD1 on 5 matching bases. Germline V gives CDR1 MDHEN, CDR2 SYDVKM. Trimming removed 7 bases at V and 3 bases at J, with 15 bases between. CDR3 length: 14 amino acids. The CDR3 DNA reads TGTGCCAGCACTGGGCCGGGGGTAGACTATGGCTACACCTTC. Its protein product is CASTGPGVDYGYTF.

V is TRBV19 and J is TRBJ2-2; tentative D call: TRBD2 (5 bases). Germline V CDR1 and CDR2: LNHDA, SQIVND (reference sequence). V was pared by 4 bases and J by 2 bases, with 14 bases between. The length of the CDR3 is 16 residues. CDR3: CASSNPQGRNTGELFF. Here the CDR3 DNA reads TGTGCCAGTAGTAACCCCCAAGGGAGAAACACCGGGGAGCTGTTTTTT.

This chain connects TRBV7-2 to TRBJ2-7; 8 bases are a match to TRBD1. V was pared by 5 bases and J by 7 bases, with 7 bases of the junction left unmatched. Per germline, CDR1 SGHTA and CDR2 FQGNSA. The CDR3 runs 13 residues. CDR3 coding DNA: TGTGCCAGCAGCGCGACAGGGGTGAGGGAGCAGTACTTC. It encodes CASSATGVREQYF.

This clone was observed once. The genes are TRBV18 and TRBJ1-1, with 8 bases lining up with TRBD1. V shed 4 bases and J 10 bases; nucleotides not matched to a gene: 2. The V gene's germline CDR1 is KGHSH and CDR2 LQKENI. The CDR3 runs to 11 residues. DNA of the CDR3: TGTGCCAGCTCACGCACAGGGGGAGCTTTCTTT. This encodes CASSRTGGAFF.

The V gene is TRBV7-2, the J gene TRBJ2-1, with unresolved D. Trimming shortened V by 1 base and J by 8 bases, and 9 bases separated the two germline ends. CDR3 size: 13 residues. The germline CDR1 and CDR2 sequences are SGHTA and FQGNSA. CDR3 region: CASSLESAYEQFF. The DNA for the CDR3 is TGTGCCAGCAGCTTAGAGAGCGCGTATGAGCAGTTCTTC.

V and J are TRBV19 and TRBJ2-3; D unresolved. Germline CDR1 reads LNHDA; CDR2 reads SQIVND (reference sequence). V was cut by 5 bases and J by 2 bases, with 8 bases left in between. The CDR3 is 13 residues long. In nucleotides, the CDR3 is TGTGCCAGTAGTCCGCGGAACACAGATACGCAGTATTTT. Protein sequence: CASSPRNTDTQYF.

The chain is built from TRBV2 and TRBJ1-2, with a tentative D call TRBD1 (5 bases). V was trimmed by 7 bases and J by 7 bases, leaving 19 bases between them. This CDR3 has 14 amino acids. CDR1 SNHLY and CDR2 FYNNEI come from the germline V gene. The CDR3 protein is CASIQGLGGVGYTF. The CDR3 DNA reads TGTGCCAGCATCCAGGGCCTGGGTGGGGTTGGCTACACCTTC.